This T cell receptor (beta chain) was captured in a study of T cell changes during pregnancy in multiple sclerosis. The germline V gene has CDR1 MGHRA and CDR2 YSYEKL. CDR3 length: 16 amino acids. V gave up 0 bases and J gave up 3 bases; unmatched junction bases: 2. The assay was immunoSEQ multiplex PCR, and TCRdb's table has in-frame clones only and misses some. The sample gives around 60,000 clones, 85% to 95% of which show up once; approximately 3.7% is in the top ten. This TCR was sampled from a female donor with multiple sclerosis, enrolled in a pregnancy study. The rearrangement uses TRBV4-1 and TRBJ2-1; 10 nucleotides agree with TRBD2. The source was CD8+ T cells from peripheral blood mononuclear cells, collected in the third trimester of pregnancy. The CDR3 coding sequence is TGCGCCAGCAGCCAAGAGGCTAGCGGGAGCTACAATGAGCAGTTCTTC. Its protein is CASSQEASGSYNEQFF.